The 30 T cell receptor gamma chains reported below all come from one sample, sequenced in a study of Vδ1+ human thymocytes. The template was reverse-transcribed extracted RNA. CDR3 amplicons came from multiplex PCR with pooled V-gene forward and constant-region reverse primers. TCRdb fed the multiplex PCR reads into CATT to redo clone calling. The sample holds 30,000 to 45,000 gamma-chain clones; just over 20% are singletons and the top ten take about 2%. Study-wide results and limits: Highly polyclonal TRG and TRD repertoires with Gaussian CDR3 length distributions appeared in thymus.

Which antigens these TCRs recognize remains unknown. Source material: Vdelta1+ gamma-delta thymocytes from the thymus. Subset defined: FACS-sorted CD3+ TCRalphabeta- TCRVdelta1+ TCRVdelta2- thymocytes. The receptors derive from a girl in the first two years of life who had congenital heart surgery.

This clone was found once. Distinct nucleotide sequences in the sample also encode this CDR3. The chain couples TRGV2 to TRGJP2. The CDR3 runs to 16 residues. J gave up 0 bases and V 0 bases, and 4 bases lay outside the gene matches. Germline assignment: CDR1 EGSNGY and CDR2 YDSYNSKV. The CDR3 coding sequence is TGTGCCACCTGGGACGGGCTTCATAGTAGTGATTGGATCAAGACGTTT. This sequence encodes CATWDGLHSSDWIKTF.

This clone came up a few times. V is TRGV3 and J is TRGJP1. Losses at the gene ends were 3 bases for V and 0 bases for J; bases not matched to a gene: 10. CDR3 length: 17 residues. Germline V gene data show CDR1 as VTNTFY and CDR2 as YDVSTARD (reference sequence). The CDR3 DNA follows: TGTGCCACCTGGGACGGGCCTCCGAATACCACTGGTTGGTTCAAGATATTT. Translated: CATWDGPPNTTGWFKIF.

The chain employs TRGV2 and TRGJ1 or TRGJ2. This CDR3 contains 13 residues. With 6 bases clipped from V and 6 bases from J, the junction kept 11 bases outside the gene matches. Germline CDR1 and CDR2: EGSNGY and YDSYNSKV. Written as DNA, the CDR3 is TGTGCCACCTGGCCAAATCAGGGTTATAAGAAACTCTTT. The encoded protein is CATWPNQGYKKLF.

This clone was observed a handful of times. At the DNA level, this CDR3 is encoded by other sequences in the same sample as well. The V gene is TRGV2, the J gene TRGJ1 or TRGJ2. J lost 5 bases, V lost 0 bases, and 7 bases had no gene match. The CDR3 has 14 residues. The V gene's germline CDR1 is EGSNGY and CDR2 YDSYNSKV. In DNA, the CDR3 is TGTGCCACCTGGGACGGGCCAGGAGATTATAAGAAACTCTTT. Protein: CATWDGPGDYKKLF.

In this sample, this clone turned up a few times. Given a much more abundant clone one base away, this may be a read error. This sample includes further DNA sequences coding for the same CDR3. The gene calls are TRGV2 and TRGJ1 or TRGJ2. The CDR3 has 13 residues. V lost 0 bases to trimming and J lost 6 bases; unmatched junction nucleotides: 5. The germline CDR1 and CDR2 sequences are EGSNGY and YDSYNSKV. This CDR3 reads CATWDGLFYKKLF. The CDR3, as DNA: TGTGCCACCTGGGACGGGCTTTTTTATAAGAAACTCTTT.

This clone was observed a handful of times. The genes are TRGV5 and TRGJ1 or TRGJ2. J was trimmed by 11 bases and V by 0 bases; bases with no gene match: 7. This CDR3 has 12 residues. Germline V gene data show CDR1 as VINAFY and CDR2 as YDVSNSKD. Written as DNA, the CDR3 is TGTGCCACCTGGGACAGGTACACTCAGAAACTCTTT. This translates into CATWDRYTQKLF.

In the case of this clone: This sample includes further DNA sequences coding for the same CDR3. V gene TRGV8 combines with J gene TRGJ1 or TRGJ2. V was pared by 4 bases and J by 9 bases, with 6 bases of the junction left unmatched. Looked up from germline, CDR1 is VENAVY and CDR2 is YDSYNSRV. CDR3 length: 11 residues. The CDR3 region is CATWDRAKKLF. The CDR3, as DNA: TGTGCCACCTGGGACCGTGCTAAGAAACTCTTT.

The sample holds a few counts of this clone. The chain is built from TRGV5 and TRGJP2. Losses at the gene ends were 3 bases for V and 1 base for J; bases not matched to a gene: 5. The CDR3 runs 15 residues. Germline CDR1 reads VINAFY; CDR2 reads YDVSNSKD. The CDR3 nucleotides read TGTGCCACCTGGGACCAAACTAGTAGTGATTGGATCAAGACGTTT. Amino acid sequence: CATWDQTSSDWIKTF.

On this clone: This sample includes further DNA sequences coding for the same CDR3. The gene calls are TRGV8 and TRGJ1 or TRGJ2. The V and J ends lost 1 base and 3 bases, in that order; junction bases with no gene match: 6. Per the germline V gene, CDR1 is VENAVY and CDR2 is YDSYNSRV. The CDR3 is 14 residues long. The CDR3: CATWDSSRYYKKLF. The CDR3 coding sequence is TGTGCCACCTGGGATAGCAGCCGTTATTATAAGAAACTCTTT.

The rearrangement uses TRGV4 and TRGJ1 or TRGJ2. The CDR3 length is 17 residues. The V gene's germline CDR1 is EGSTGY and CDR2 YDSYTSSV. The trim removed 0 bases at V and 7 bases at J, leaving 18 bases unmatched. The CDR3 nucleotides read TGTGCCACCTGGGATGGGCCGCGGGGCCTATTTTGGTATAAGAAACTCTTT. This translates into CATWDGPRGLFWYKKLF.

The chain joins TRGV4 to TRGJP2. Germline V gives CDR1 EGSTGY, CDR2 YDSYTSSV. Germline trimming cut 0 bases from V and 6 bases from J; bases unmatched to any gene: 10. This CDR3 comprises 16 residues. The CDR3 DNA sequence: TGTGCCACCTGGGATGGGCTGGGGGAGTGTGATTGGATCAAGACGTTT. Amino acid sequence: CATWDGLGECDWIKTF.

V gene TRGV8 combines with J gene TRGJ1 or TRGJ2. CDR3 size: 12 residues. Looked up from germline, CDR1 is VENAVY and CDR2 is YDSYNSRV. The V segment lost 5 bases and the J segment 9 bases; nucleotides outside the gene matches: 10. Here the CDR3 DNA reads TGTGCCACCTGGGCCGCGATGCTTAAGAAACTCTTT. Protein: CATWAAMLKKLF.

This clone was seen more than once but under ten times. V is TRGV2 and J is TRGJ1 or TRGJ2. The germline V gene has CDR1 EGSNGY and CDR2 YDSYNSKV. There are 15 residues in the CDR3. With V trimmed by 1 base and J by 5 bases, 11 bases remained unmatched. CDR3 sequence (DNA): TGTGCCACCTGGGACGGCCTTCGGGGGGATTATAAGAAACTCTTT. The encoded protein is CATWDGLRGDYKKLF.

This clone has a count of ten or more. The same CDR3 arises from other DNA sequences in this sample as well. V usage is TRGV8 and J usage is TRGJ1 or TRGJ2. The trim removed 0 bases at V and 9 bases at J, leaving 2 bases unmatched. Germline V gene sequence: CDR1 VENAVY, CDR2 YDSYNSRV. The CDR3 covers 11 residues. CDR3 in amino acids: CATWDRRKKLF. The CDR3 DNA sequence: TGTGCCACCTGGGATAGGCGTAAGAAACTCTTT.

The V call is TRGV2, the J call TRGJ1 or TRGJ2. The ends lost 0 bases at V and 12 bases at J; junction bases unmatched: 8. Germline V gene data show CDR1 as EGSNGY and CDR2 as YDSYNSKV. The CDR3 is 12 amino acids. CDR3 in DNA: TGTGCCACCTGGGACGGGCTGACTGTGAAACTCTTT. Its translation: CATWDGLTVKLF.

V is TRGV3 and J is TRGJ1 or TRGJ2. The CDR3 contains 15 residues. The germline CDR1 and CDR2 sequences are VTNTFY and YDVSTARD (reference sequence). J lost 6 bases, V lost 0 bases, and 11 bases had no gene match. Written as DNA, the CDR3 is TGTGCCACCTGGGACAGGCAAGATGGTTGTTATAAGAAACTCTTT. Translated: CATWDRQDGCYKKLF.

V usage is TRGV3 and J usage is TRGJ1 or TRGJ2. CDR3 length: 15 residues. V trimming: 0 bases; J trimming: 4 bases; junction bases outside the gene matches: 9. Germline V gene lookup returns CDR1 VTNTFY and CDR2 YDVSTARD (reference sequence). The CDR3 sequence is CATWDRQSSYYKKLF. CDR3 sequence (DNA): TGTGCCACCTGGGACAGGCAATCATCCTATTATAAGAAACTCTTT.

This clone occurred many times. This may be a read error: a much more frequent sequence differs by one nucleotide. The gene calls are TRGV2 and TRGJ1 or TRGJ2. The V gene's germline CDR1 is EGSNGY and CDR2 YDSYNSKV. The CDR3 length is 12 residues. The J segment lost 6 bases and the V segment lost 0 bases, leaving 2 bases of the junction unmatched. DNA for the CDR3: TGTGCCACCTGGGACGGGTTTTATAAGAAACTCTTT. This translates into CATWDGFYKKLF.

In this sample, this clone turned up a few times. Within the sample, other DNA sequences also encode this same CDR3. V gene TRGV9 combines with J gene TRGJ1 or TRGJ2. Germline loops: CDR1 GITISATS, CDR2 ISYDGTV (reference sequence). The J segment lost 3 bases and the V segment lost 1 base, leaving 3 bases of the junction unmatched. The CDR3 runs 13 residues. The CDR3 here is CALWEVGYYKKLF. The CDR3 DNA follows: TGTGCCTTGTGGGAGGTCGGTTATTATAAGAAACTCTTT.

V usage is TRGV2 and J usage is TRGJP1. V shed 6 bases and J 3 bases; nucleotides not matched to a gene: 13. The CDR3 extends over 16 amino acids. CDR1 is EGSNGY, CDR2 YDSYNSKV, per germline. The DNA of the CDR3 is TGTGCCACCTGGTCCGAGGACGGGGCCACTGGTTGGTTCAAGATATTT. Amino acids: CATWSEDGATGWFKIF.

J is TRGJP and V is TRGV9. The ends lost 0 bases at V and 6 bases at J; junction bases unmatched: 5. The CDR3 extends over 17 amino acids. Germline loops: CDR1 GITISATS, CDR2 ISYDGTV (reference sequence). The CDR3 protein is CALWEVHRELGKKIKVF. The CDR3 nucleotides read TGTGCCTTGTGGGAGGTGCACCGAGAGTTGGGCAAAAAAATCAAGGTATTT.

This clone was recorded only once. The rearrangement links TRGV4 to TRGJ1 or TRGJ2. The V segment lost 6 bases and the J segment 6 bases; nucleotides outside the gene matches: 14. This CDR3 spans 14 amino acids. Germline V gives CDR1 EGSTGY, CDR2 YDSYTSSV. DNA of the CDR3: TGTGCCACCTGGTTAGGGGGGGGTAGTTATAAGAAACTCTTT. Translating it yields CATWLGGGSYKKLF.

Concerning this clone: Being one base from a much bigger clone, this may be a read error. This rearrangement joins TRGV8 to TRGJ1 or TRGJ2. Germline CDR1 reads VENAVY; CDR2 reads YDSYNSRV. This CDR3 contains 10 residues. Trimming took 5 bases from V and 8 from J; bases not matched to a gene: 3. DNA for the CDR3: TGTGCCACCTGGGCCGATAAGAAACTCTTT. It codes for CATWADKKLF.

For this clone: Relative to the germline gene, one junction end is altered; a read error may explain this. The chain carries TRGV3 and TRGJ1 or TRGJ2. CDR1 and CDR2 from the germline V gene are VTNTFY and YDVSTARD (reference sequence). This CDR3 contains 11 residues. CDR3 coding DNA: TGTGCCACCTGGAACAGGCAAAAGAAACTCTTT. Its protein is CATWNRQKKLF.

This clone occurred a few times. The same CDR3 is also encoded by other DNA sequences in this sample. The genes are TRGV8 and TRGJ1 or TRGJ2. J lost 7 bases, V lost 0 bases, and 6 bases had no gene match. Per germline, CDR1 VENAVY and CDR2 YDSYNSRV. CDR3 length equals 13 residues. In nucleotides, the CDR3 is TGTGCCACCTGGGATAGGCTGGGATATAAGAAACTCTTT. Amino acid sequence: CATWDRLGYKKLF.

This clone was counted between two and nine times. The V call is TRGV8, the J call TRGJP2. The germline V gene encodes CDR1 VENAVY and CDR2 YDSYNSRV. The V and J ends lost 4 bases and 3 bases, in that order; junction bases with no gene match: 11. The CDR3 extends over 16 amino acids. The CDR3 spells CATWDRFRGSDWIKTF. CDR3 nucleotides: TGTGCCACCTGGGACAGGTTCCGGGGTAGTGATTGGATCAAGACGTTT.

The table lists this clone with a few counts. This sequence may be a read error, since a much larger clone differs from it by one base. This specimen includes other DNA sequences encoding the same CDR3. This chain connects TRGV2 to TRGJ1 or TRGJ2. Germline V gene lookup returns CDR1 EGSNGY and CDR2 YDSYNSKV. V was pared by 0 bases and J by 6 bases, with 5 bases of the junction left unmatched. The CDR3 sequence is 13 residues long. The CDR3 loop reads CATWDGPSYKKLF. In DNA, the CDR3 is TGTGCCACCTGGGACGGGCCGTCTTATAAGAAACTCTTT.

The chain uses TRGV8 and TRGJ1 or TRGJ2. Losses at the gene ends were 0 bases for V and 9 bases for J; bases not matched to a gene: 5. The CDR3 sequence is 12 residues long. Germline V gives CDR1 VENAVY, CDR2 YDSYNSRV. The CDR3 sequence: CATWDRGAKKLF. In nucleotides, the CDR3 is TGTGCCACCTGGGATAGGGGCGCTAAGAAACTCTTT.

The genes are TRGV9 and TRGJ1 or TRGJ2. In germline, CDR1 is GITISATS, CDR2 ISYDGTV (reference sequence). The CDR3 is 13 residues long. The V gene end was trimmed by 3 bases and the J gene end by 9 bases; junction bases not matched to a gene: 11. The CDR3 reads CALWERVFPKKLF. DNA for the CDR3: TGTGCCTTGTGGGAGCGCGTATTTCCTAAGAAACTCTTT.

In its sample, this clone was seen a few times. A much larger clone lies one base from this, so it may be a read error. The same CDR3 is also encoded by other DNA sequences in this sample. The chain combines TRGV2 with TRGJ1 or TRGJ2. Germline CDR1 reads EGSNGY; CDR2 reads YDSYNSKV. V lost 1 base, J lost 5 bases, and 2 bases stayed unmatched. The CDR3 loop spans 12 amino acids. This CDR3 reads CATWDGNYKKLF. The CDR3, as DNA: TGTGCCACCTGGGACGGTAATTATAAGAAACTCTTT.